These 2 T cell receptor beta chains were all obtained from the same sample, sequenced in a study of vaccination and CD4 T cells after COVID-19. Researchers used the Oncomine TCR Beta short-read assay to sequence DNA from cultured CD4+ T cells. TCRdb reprocessed the PCR reads with MiXCR, giving one entry per CDR3 protein. The sample shows about 24,000 distinct CDR3 sequences, more than 30% of them seen only once. Time point indicated: late sampling 161 to 241 days after vaccination in three convalescent patients. The treatment was: roughly nine-day PBMC culture with coronavirus spike peptide pools or control peptides (ViraFEST assay). No antigen has been identified for these receptors. Sequenced material: CD4+ T cells from blood, cultured in vitro, taken about 7 months after SARS-CoV-2 vaccination. The receptors shown here come from a human donor who had recovered from COVID-19.

This clonotype was counted between two and nine times. The J gene is TRBJ2-7, the V gene TRBV6-2 or TRBV6-3, with D possibly being TRBD1 or TRBD2 (5 bases each). CDR1 and CDR2 (germline): MNHEY, SVGEGT. This CDR3 has 13 amino acids. This CDR3 reads CVSRQSGGYEQYF. CDR3 in DNA: TGTGTCAGTCGTCAGAGTGGGGGCTACGAGCAGTACTTC.

This chain joins TRBV7-2 and TRBJ2-7; 8 nucleotides line up with TRBD1. Unmatched junction bases numbered 7, after V lost 4 bases and J lost 5 bases. The CDR3 contains 14 residues. Per germline, CDR1 SGHTA and CDR2 FQGNSA. CDR3 DNA sequence: TGTGCCAGCAGCTCGGACAGGGTACCCGACGAGCAGTACTTC. Its protein product is CASSSDRVPDEQYF.